This T cell receptor (beta chain) was sequenced during a study of T cell responses to AZD1222 COVID-19 vaccine. Study-wide findings and caveats: Donors were chiefly white British, with a greater number of females, and clonal diversity was perhaps underestimated. Regions left unmutated in variants are reportedly the target of nearly half of spike-specific TCRs.

Profiling relied on immunoSEQ multiplex PCR, and the TCRdb table lists in-frame clones only, not all of them. The sample has over 120,000 clones, approximately 85% seen once. V lost 0 bases, J lost 2 bases, and 5 bases stayed unmatched. CDR3 length: 16 amino acids. CDR1 and CDR2 from the germline V gene are MNHEY and SVGAGI. This clone came up a few times. Its matching antigen is unknown. This material consisted of peripheral blood, taken on day 0 of AZD1222 vaccination. The J gene is TRBJ2-7, the V gene TRBV6-5; 9 nucleotides match TRBD2. This clonotype was obtained from an adult in good health. CDR3 amino acids: CASSYSASGAAYEQYF. The DNA of the CDR3 is TGTGCCAGCAGTTACTCAGCTAGCGGGGCCGCCTACGAGCAGTACTTC.